This T cell receptor beta chain was observed in a study of T cell responses to AZD1222 COVID-19 vaccine. Points from the study as a whole: Every sample of the repertoires postdated the peak T cell response. Within unmutated variant regions lay the reported targets of nearly half of spike-specific TCRs.

Measured with immunoSEQ multiplex PCR; TCRdb has only the in-frame clones, and not every one. The sample includes 85,000 to 100,000 clones, approximately 78% seen only once; the top ten take around 21%. This clone has only one observation. Its target is not known. The CDR3 consists of 12 residues. The germline V gene encodes CDR1 LGHDT and CDR2 YNNKEL (reference sequence). V was clipped by 5 bases and J by 1 base, with 5 bases between them. V usage is TRBV3-1 (or the pseudogene TRBV3-2) and J usage is TRBJ1-1, with no clear D. The material sequenced was peripheral blood, taken on day 0 of AZD1222 vaccination. The TCR comes from an adult in good health. In DNA, the CDR3 is TGTGCCAGCAGCATAACGAACACTGAAGCTTTCTTT. Its protein is CASSITNTEAFF.